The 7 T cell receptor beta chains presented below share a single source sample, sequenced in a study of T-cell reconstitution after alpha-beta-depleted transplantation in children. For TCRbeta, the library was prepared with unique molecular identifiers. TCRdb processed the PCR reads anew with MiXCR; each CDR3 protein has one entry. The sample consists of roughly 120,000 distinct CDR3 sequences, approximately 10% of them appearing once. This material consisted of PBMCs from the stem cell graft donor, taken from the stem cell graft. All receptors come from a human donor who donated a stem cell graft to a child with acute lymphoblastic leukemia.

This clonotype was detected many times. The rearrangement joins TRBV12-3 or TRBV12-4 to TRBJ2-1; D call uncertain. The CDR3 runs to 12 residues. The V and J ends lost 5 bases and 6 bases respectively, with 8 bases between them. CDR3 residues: CASSQVSNEQFF. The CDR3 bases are TGTGCCAGCAGTCAGGTCTCCAATGAGCAGTTCTTC.

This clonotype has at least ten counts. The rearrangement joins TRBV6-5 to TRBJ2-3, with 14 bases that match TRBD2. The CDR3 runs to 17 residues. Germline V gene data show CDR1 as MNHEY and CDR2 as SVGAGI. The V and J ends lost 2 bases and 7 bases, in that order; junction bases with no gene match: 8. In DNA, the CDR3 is TGTGCCAGCAGTTACAGAGGGACTAGCGGGAGTGGGAATACGCAGTATTTT. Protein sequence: CASSYRGTSGSGNTQYF.

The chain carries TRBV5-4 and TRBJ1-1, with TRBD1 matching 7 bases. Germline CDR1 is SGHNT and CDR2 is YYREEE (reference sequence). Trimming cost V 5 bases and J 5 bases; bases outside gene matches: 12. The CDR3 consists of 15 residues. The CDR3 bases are TGTGCCAGCAGTCACAGGGACAGTCCGGGGACTGAAGCTTTCTTT. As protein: CASSHRDSPGTEAFF. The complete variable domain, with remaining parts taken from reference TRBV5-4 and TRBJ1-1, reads ETGVTQSPTHLIKTRGQQVTLRCSSQSGHNTVSWYQQALGQGPQFIFQYYREEENGRGNFPPRFSGLQFPNYSSELNVNALELDDSALYLCASSHRDSPGTEAFFGQGTRLTVV.

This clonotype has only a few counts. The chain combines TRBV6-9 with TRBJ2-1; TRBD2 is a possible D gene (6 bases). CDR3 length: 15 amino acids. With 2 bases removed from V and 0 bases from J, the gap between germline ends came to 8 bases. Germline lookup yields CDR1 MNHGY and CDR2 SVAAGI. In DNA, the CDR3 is TGTGCCAGCAGTTATGACGGGGGCTCCTACAATGAGCAGTTCTTC. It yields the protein CASSYDGGSYNEQFF.

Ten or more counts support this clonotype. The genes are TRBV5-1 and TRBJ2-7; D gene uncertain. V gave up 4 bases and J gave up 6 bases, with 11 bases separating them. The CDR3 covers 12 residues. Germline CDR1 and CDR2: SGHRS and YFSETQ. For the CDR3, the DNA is TGCGCCAGCAGCGGGGTGGGTTCCGAGCAGTACTTC. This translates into CASSGVGSEQYF.

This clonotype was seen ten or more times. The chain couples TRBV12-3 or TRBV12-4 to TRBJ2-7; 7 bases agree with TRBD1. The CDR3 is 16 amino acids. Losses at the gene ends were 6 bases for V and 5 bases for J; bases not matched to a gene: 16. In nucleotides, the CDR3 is TGTGCCAGCAGATCCAAACCTCGGACAGGAAGGGACGAGCAGTACTTC. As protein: CASRSKPRTGRDEQYF.

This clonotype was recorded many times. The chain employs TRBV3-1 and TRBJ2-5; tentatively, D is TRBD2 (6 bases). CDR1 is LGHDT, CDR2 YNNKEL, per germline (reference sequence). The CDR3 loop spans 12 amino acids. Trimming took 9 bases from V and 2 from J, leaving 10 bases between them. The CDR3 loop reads CASGTSQETQYF. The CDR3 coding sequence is TGTGCCAGTGGGACTTCTCAAGAGACCCAGTACTTC.